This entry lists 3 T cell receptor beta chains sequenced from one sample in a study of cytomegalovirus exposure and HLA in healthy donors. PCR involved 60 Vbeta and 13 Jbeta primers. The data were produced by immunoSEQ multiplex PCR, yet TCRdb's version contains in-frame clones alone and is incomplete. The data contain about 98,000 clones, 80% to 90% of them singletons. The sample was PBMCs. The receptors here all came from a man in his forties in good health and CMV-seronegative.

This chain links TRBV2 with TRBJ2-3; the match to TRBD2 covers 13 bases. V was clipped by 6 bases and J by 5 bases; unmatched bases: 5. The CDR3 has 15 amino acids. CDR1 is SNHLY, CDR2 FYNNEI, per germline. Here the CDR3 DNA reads TGTGCCAGCAGGCCAAGGACTAGCGGGGGAGATACGCAGTATTTT. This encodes CASRPRTSGGDTQYF.

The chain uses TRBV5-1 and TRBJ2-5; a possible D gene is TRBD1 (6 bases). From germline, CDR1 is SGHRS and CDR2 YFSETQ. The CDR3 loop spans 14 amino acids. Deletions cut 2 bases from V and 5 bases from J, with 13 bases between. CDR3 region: CASSFGQQGETQYF. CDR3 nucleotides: TGCGCCAGCAGCTTTGGACAGCAAGGGGAGACCCAGTACTTC.

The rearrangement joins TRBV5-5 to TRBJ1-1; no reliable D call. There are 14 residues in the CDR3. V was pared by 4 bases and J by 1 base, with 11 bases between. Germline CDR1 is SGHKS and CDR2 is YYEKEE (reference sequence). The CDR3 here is CASSKTLANTEAFF. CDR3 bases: TGTGCCAGCAGCAAGACACTGGCGAACACTGAAGCTTTCTTT.